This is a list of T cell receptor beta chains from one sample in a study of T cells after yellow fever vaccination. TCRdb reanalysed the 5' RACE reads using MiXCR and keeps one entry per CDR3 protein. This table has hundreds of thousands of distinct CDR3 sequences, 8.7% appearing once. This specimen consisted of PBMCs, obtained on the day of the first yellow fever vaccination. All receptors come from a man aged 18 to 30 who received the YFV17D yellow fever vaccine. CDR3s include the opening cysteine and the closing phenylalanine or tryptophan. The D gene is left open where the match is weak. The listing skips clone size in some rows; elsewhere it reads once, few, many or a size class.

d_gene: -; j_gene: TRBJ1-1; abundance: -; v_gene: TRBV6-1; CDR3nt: TGTGCCAGCACCTTGGACGGGCGGGGCACTGAAGCTTTCTTT; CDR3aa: CASTLDGRGTEAFF
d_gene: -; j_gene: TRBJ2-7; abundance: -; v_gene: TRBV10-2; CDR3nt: TGCGCCAGCAGTGACGGGAGCACCTACGAGCAGTACTTC; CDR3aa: CASSDGSTYEQYF
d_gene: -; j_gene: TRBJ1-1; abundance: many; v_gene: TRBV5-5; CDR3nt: TGTGCCAGCAGCTTGCTGAACACTGAAGCTTTCTTT; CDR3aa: CASSLLNTEAFF
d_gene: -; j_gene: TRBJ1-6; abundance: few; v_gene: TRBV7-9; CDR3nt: TGTGCCAGCAGCTTAATCGGTGGACCCCTCCACTTT; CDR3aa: CASSLIGGPLHF
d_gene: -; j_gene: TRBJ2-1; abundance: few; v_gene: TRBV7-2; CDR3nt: TGTGCCAGCACCCTCCTGCCAGGGAGCTCCTACAATGAGCAGTTCTTC; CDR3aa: CASTLLPGSSYNEQFF
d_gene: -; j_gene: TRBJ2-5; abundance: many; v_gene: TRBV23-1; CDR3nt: TGCGCCAGACCGGACAGCGAAGAGACCCAGTACTTC; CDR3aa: CARPDSEETQYF
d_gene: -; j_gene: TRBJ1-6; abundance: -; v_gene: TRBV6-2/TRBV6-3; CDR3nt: TGTGCCAGCAAGAACTTACGTAATTCACCCCTCCACTTT; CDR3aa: CASKNLRNSPLHF
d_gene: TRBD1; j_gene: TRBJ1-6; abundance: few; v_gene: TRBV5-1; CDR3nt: TGCGCCAGCAGCTTGGCCGCGGGACAGGGATATTCACCCCTCCACTTT; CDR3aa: CASSLAAGQGYSPLHF
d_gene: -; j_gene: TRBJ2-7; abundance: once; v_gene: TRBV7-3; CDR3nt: TGTGCCAGCAGCTTAGACCCAGGCCCCTACGAGCAGTACTTC; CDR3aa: CASSLDPGPYEQYF
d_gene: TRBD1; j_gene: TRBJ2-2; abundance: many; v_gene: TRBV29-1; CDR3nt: TGCAGCGCGAGGGAACAGGGGGCTCTAGGCACCGGGGAGCTGTTTTTT; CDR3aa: CSAREQGALGTGELFF
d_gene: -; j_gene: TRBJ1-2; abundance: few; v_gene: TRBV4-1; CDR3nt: TGCGCCAGCAGCCAAGTGGGGGGCTGGTATGGCTACACCTTC; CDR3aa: CASSQVGGWYGYTF
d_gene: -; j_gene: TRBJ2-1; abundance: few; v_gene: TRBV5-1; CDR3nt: TGCGCCAGCAGCTCCCGAGGGGACGGGACCAATGAGCAGTTCTTC; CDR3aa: CASSSRGDGTNEQFF
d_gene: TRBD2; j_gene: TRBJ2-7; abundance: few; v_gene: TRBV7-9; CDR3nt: TGTGCCAGCAGCCGAGGGACTAGCGGGGACGTATTCTACGAGCAGTACTTC; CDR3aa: CASSRGTSGDVFYEQYF
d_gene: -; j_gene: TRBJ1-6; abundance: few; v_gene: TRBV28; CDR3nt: TGTGCCAGCAGTTTAGGGGGCGCAGATCATTCACCCCTCCACTTT; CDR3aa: CASSLGGADHSPLHF
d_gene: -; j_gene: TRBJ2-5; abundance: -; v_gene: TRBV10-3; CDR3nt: TGTGCCATCAGTGAGGGGGGGCCCTCTCAAGAGACCCAGTACTTC; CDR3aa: CAISEGGPSQETQYF
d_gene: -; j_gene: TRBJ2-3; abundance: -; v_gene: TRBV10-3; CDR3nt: TGTGCCATCAGTGAAACCAGCACAGATACGCAGTATTTT; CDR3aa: CAISETSTDTQYF
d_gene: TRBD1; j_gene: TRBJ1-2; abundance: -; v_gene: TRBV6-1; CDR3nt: TGTGCCAGCAGAAAACCCGGGACAGTCTATGGCTACACCTTC; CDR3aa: CASRKPGTVYGYTF
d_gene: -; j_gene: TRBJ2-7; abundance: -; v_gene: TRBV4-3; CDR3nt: TGCGCCAGCAGCCCTAGAACGGCAGATGAGCAGTACTTC; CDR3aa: CASSPRTADEQYF
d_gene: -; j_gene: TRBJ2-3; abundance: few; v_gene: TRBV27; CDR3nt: TGTGCCAGCAGTTTAGCGAACTCTCCCACAGATACGCAGTATTTT; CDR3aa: CASSLANSPTDTQYF
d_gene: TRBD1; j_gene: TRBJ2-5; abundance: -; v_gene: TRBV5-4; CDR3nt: TGTGCCAGCAACTGGGGACAGGGGAGGGAGACCCAGTACTTC; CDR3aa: CASNWGQGRETQYF
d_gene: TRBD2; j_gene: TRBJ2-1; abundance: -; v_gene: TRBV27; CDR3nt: TGTGCCAGCAGTTCGATCGGGGGGGCTGGAAATGAGCAGTTCTTC; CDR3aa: CASSSIGGAGNEQFF
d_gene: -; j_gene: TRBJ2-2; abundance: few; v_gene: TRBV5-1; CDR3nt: TGCGCCAGCAGCTTGGACAAAAGTGGCACCGGGGAGCTGTTTTTT; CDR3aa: CASSLDKSGTGELFF
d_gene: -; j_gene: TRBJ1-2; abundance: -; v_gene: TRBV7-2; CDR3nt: TGTGCCAGCAGCTTAGCCCAGGGGATCTATGGCTACACCTTC; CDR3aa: CASSLAQGIYGYTF
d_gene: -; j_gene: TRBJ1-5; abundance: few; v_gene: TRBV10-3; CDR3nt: TGTGCCATCAGTGGTCCAGGGAATCAGCCCCAGCATTTT; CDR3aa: CAISGPGNQPQHF
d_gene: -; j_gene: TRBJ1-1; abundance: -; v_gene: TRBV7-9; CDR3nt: TGTGCCAGCAGCACCTCGCCGGGAAAAACTGAAGCTTTCTTT; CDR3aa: CASSTSPGKTEAFF
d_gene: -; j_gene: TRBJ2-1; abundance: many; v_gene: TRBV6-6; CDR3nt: TGTGCCAGCACCGAAGGGGGTGAGCAGTTCTTC; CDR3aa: CASTEGGEQFF
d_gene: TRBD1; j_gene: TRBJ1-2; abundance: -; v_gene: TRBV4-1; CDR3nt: TGCGCCAGCAGCCAAGGGGCCAGGGGGGGTCTTGGCTATGGCTACACCTTC; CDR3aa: CASSQGARGGLGYGYTF
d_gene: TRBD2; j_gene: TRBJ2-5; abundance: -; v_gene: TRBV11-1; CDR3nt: TGTGCCAGCAGCCCCGGATTTCGGCTAGCGGGGGTGCGCCAAGAGACCCAGTACTTC; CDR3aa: CASSPGFRLAGVRQETQYF
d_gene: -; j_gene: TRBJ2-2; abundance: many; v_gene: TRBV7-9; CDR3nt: TGTGCCAGCAGCTGGCAGGGGACGAACACCGGGGAGCTGTTTTTT; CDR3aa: CASSWQGTNTGELFF
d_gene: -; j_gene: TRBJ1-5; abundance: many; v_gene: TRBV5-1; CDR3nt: TGTGCCAGCAGCTTAGATGGCGGGAATCAGCCCCAGCATTTT; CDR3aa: CASSLDGGNQPQHF
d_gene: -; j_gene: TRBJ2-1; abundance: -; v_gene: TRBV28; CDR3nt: TGTGCCAGCAGCACCGCCGGGACCTACTACAATGAGCAGTTCTTC; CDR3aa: CASSTAGTYYNEQFF
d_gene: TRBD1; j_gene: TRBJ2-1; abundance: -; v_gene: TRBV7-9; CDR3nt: TGTGCCAGCAGCTTAGCGGACAGGGATGAGCAGTTCTTC; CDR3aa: CASSLADRDEQFF
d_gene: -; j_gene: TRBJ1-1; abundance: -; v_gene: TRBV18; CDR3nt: TGTGCCAGCTCACCAATATCGGGCGACACTGAAGCTTTCTTT; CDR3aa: CASSPISGDTEAFF
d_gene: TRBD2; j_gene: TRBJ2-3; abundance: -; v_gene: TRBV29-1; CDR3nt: TGCAGCGTTGACGGGCGGGGGGGCGTCGATACGCAGTATTTT; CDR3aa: CSVDGRGGVDTQYF
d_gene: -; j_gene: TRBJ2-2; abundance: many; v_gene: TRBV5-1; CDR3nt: TGCGCCAGCAGCTACGACAGGAACACCGGGGAGCTGTTTTTT; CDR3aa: CASSYDRNTGELFF
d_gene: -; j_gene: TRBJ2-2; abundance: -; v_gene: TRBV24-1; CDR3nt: TGTGCCACCAGTGATTTGGTCACCGGGGAGCTGTTTTTT; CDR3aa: CATSDLVTGELFF
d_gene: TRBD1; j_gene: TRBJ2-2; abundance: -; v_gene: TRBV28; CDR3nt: TGTGCCAGCAGCAAAAGGGGGCAGAGGAGAGACGGGGAGCTGTTTTTT; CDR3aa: CASSKRGQRRDGELFF
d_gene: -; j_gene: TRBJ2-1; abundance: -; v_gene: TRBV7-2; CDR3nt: TGTGCCAGCAGAATCAGGGGCTCCTACAATGAGCAGTTCTTC; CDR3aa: CASRIRGSYNEQFF
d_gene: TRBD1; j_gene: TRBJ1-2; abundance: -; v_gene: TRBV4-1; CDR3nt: TGCGCCAGCAGCCCCGGACAGGGAAACCCCTATGGCTACACCTTC; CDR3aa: CASSPGQGNPYGYTF
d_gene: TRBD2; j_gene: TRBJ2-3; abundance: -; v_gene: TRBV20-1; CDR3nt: TGCAGTGCTAGAGGGGCAGCGGGGGGCTGGATAGATACGCAGTATTTT; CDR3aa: CSARGAAGGWIDTQYF
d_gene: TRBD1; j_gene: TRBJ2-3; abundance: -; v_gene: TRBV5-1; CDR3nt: TGCGCCAGCAGTCATCCTGGGACAGGGGGGCCCACAGATACGCAGTATTTT; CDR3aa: CASSHPGTGGPTDTQYF
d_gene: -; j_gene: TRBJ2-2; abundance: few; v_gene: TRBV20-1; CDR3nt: TGCAGTGCTAGGGGGTGGCCGCTGGACACCGGGGAGCTGTTTTTT; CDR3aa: CSARGWPLDTGELFF
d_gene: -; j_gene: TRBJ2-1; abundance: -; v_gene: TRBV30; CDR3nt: TGTGCCTGGAGTGAAGGGAATAGCTACAATGAGCAGTTCTTC; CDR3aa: CAWSEGNSYNEQFF
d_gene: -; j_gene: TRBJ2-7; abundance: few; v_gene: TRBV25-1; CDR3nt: TGTGCCAGCAGTCACACCGAAGGGCAGTACTTC; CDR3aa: CASSHTEGQYF
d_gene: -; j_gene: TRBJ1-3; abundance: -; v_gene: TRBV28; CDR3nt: TGTGCCAGCAGCCGCCCGGGCCTCGGAAACACCATATATTTT; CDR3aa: CASSRPGLGNTIYF
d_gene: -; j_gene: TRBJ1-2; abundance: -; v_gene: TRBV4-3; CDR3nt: TGCGCCAGCAGCCAAGGTCATGGGGTTTTCTATGGCTACACCTTC; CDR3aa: CASSQGHGVFYGYTF
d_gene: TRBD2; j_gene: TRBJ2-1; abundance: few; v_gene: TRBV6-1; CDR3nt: TGTGCCAGCACCACGACTAGCGGGGGGACCAATGAGCAGTTCTTC; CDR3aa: CASTTTSGGTNEQFF
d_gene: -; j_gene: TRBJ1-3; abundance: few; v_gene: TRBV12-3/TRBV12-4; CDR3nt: TGTGCCAGCACCCCATATAACTCTGGAAACACCATATATTTT; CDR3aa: CASTPYNSGNTIYF
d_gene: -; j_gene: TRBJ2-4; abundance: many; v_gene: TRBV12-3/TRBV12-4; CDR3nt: TGTGCCAGCAGCAGTCAGGGGTTGGGCAAAAACATTCAGTACTTC; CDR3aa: CASSSQGLGKNIQYF
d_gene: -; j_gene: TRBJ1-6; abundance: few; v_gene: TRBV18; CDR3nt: TGTGCCAGCTCAGCGACCGATGGGAATTCACCCCTCCACTTT; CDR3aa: CASSATDGNSPLHF
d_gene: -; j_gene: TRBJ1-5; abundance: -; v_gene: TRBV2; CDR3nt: TGTGCCAGCAGTGCCCAGCGAGATCAGCCCCAGCATTTT; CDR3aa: CASSAQRDQPQHF
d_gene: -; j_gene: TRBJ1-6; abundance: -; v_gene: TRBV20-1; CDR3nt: TGCAGTGTTCTCAGGACCGGCTCCTATAATTCACCCCTCCACTTT; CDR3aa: CSVLRTGSYNSPLHF
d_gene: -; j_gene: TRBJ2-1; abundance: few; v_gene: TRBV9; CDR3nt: TGTGCCAGCAGCGCCCGCGGAGAGTACAATGAGCAGTTCTTC; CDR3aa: CASSARGEYNEQFF
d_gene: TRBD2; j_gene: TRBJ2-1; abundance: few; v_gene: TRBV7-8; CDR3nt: TGTGCCAGCAGCTCCTATCGAGCCGGGACTAGAGGCAATGAGCAGTTCTTC; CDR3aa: CASSSYRAGTRGNEQFF
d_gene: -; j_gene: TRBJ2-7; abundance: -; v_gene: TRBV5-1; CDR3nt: TGCGCCAGCAGCGAGGACTTTTACGAGCAGTACTTC; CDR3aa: CASSEDFYEQYF
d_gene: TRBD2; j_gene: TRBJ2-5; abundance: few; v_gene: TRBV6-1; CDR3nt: TGTGCCAGCAGTCTCAGCGGGGGCCCTGAAGAGACCCAGTACTTC; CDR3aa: CASSLSGGPEETQYF
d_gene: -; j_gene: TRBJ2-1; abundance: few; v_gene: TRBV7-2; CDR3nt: TGTGCCAGCAGCTGGTGGTTGTGGGATGAGCAGTTCTTC; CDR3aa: CASSWWLWDEQFF
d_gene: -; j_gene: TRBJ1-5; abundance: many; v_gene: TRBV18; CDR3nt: TGTGCCAGCTCACCAAGTATAGGGAGCAATCAGCCCCAGCATTTT; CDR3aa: CASSPSIGSNQPQHF
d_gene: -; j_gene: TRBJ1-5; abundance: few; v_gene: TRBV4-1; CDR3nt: TGCGCCAGCAGCCAAGGCGAGGCACCGGATGGGACCCAGCATTTT; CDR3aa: CASSQGEAPDGTQHF